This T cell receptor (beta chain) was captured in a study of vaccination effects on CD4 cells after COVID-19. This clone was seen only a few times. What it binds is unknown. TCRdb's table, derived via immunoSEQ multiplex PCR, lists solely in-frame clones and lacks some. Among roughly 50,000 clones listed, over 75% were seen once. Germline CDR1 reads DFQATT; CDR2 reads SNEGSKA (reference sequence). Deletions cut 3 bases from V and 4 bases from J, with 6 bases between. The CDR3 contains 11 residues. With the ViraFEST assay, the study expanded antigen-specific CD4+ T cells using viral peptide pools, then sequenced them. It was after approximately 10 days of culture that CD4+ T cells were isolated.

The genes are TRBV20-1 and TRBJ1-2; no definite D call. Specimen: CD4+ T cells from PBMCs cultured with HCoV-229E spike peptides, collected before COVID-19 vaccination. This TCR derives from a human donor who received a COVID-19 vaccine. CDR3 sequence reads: CSARAGYGYTF. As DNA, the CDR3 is TGCAGTGCTAGGGCAGGCTATGGCTACACCTTC.